This is a list of T cell receptor beta chains from one sample in a study of blood T cell repertoires in COVID-19. The repertoire was sequenced with immunoSEQ multiplex PCR; TCRdb's copy has only in-frame clones and lacks some. The table lists about 300,000 clones, 85% of them singletons. The sample consisted of PBMCs or T cells enriched from blood (not recorded which). These receptors came from a woman in her thirties who had been exposed to COVID-19. Both conserved end residues are part of each CDR3. Fields, in order: clone size, J gene, D gene, V gene, CDR3 DNA, CDR3 protein. D genes are given only for firm matches. A clone size is listed for some rows: how often the clone was seen (once, few, many), or a class if it is expanded.

NA | TRBJ1-2 | TRBD1 | TRBV9 | TGTGCCAGCAGCGTAGGAGGGACAGGGGCTAACTATGGCTACACCTTC | CASSVGGTGANYGYTF
NA | TRBJ2-7 | NA | TRBV7-9 | TGTGCCAGCAGCTTAGTTGGTTCAGGGAAACCCTACGAGCAGTACTTC | CASSLVGSGKPYEQYF
once | TRBJ1-6 | NA | TRBV13 | TGTGCCAGCAGACTAACAGGGACCTATAATTCACCCCTCCACTTT | CASRLTGTYNSPLHF
NA | TRBJ1-5 | NA | TRBV6-2/TRBV6-3 | TGTGCCAGCAGTTACTCGGGGGGGGCCAATCAGCCCCAGCATTTT | CASSYSGGANQPQHF
NA | TRBJ2-3 | NA | TRBV3-1/TRBV3-2 | TGTGCCAGCAGCCAACCCCTAATCCCAGGGCTGATTGATACGCAGTATTTT | CASSQPLIPGLIDTQYF
few | TRBJ1-6 | TRBD1 | TRBV27 | TGTGCCAGCAGTTCGGGACAGAGAAATTCACCCCTCCACTTT | CASSSGQRNSPLHF
NA | TRBJ2-1 | NA | TRBV14 | TGTGCCAGCAGCCAAGATTATCCTACCCCGAATGAGCAGTTCTTC | CASSQDYPTPNEQFF
NA | TRBJ2-4 | NA | TRBV2 | TGTGCCAGCAGTGAAGAAGGGGACATTCAGTACTTC | CASSEEGDIQYF
once | TRBJ1-2 | TRBD1 | TRBV4-2 | TGTGCCAGCAGCCAGGAGAGGGGGCTCGGCTACACCTTC | CASSQERGLGYTF
NA | TRBJ2-5 | NA | TRBV11-1 | TGTGCCAGCAGCCCAGACAGGTTGAAGACCCAGTACTTC | CASSPDRLKTQYF
NA | TRBJ2-5 | TRBD2 | TRBV7-9 | TGTGCCAGCATGCGGGAGCAAGAGACCCAGTACTTC | CASMREQETQYF
NA | TRBJ2-7 | TRBD2 | TRBV27 | TGTGCCAGCAGTTTAAAGGGTGCCGGGGGGTACGAGCAGTACTTC | CASSLKGAGGYEQYF
NA | TRBJ2-4 | TRBD1 | TRBV30 | TGTGCCTGGAGCTCCGGAAGGACAGGGGGCATCGGCAAAAACATTCAGTACTTC | CAWSSGRTGGIGKNIQYF
NA | TRBJ1-2 | TRBD1 | TRBV9 | TGTGCCAGCAGCATCCAGACAGGGGCAGAGGGCTACACCTTC | CASSIQTGAEGYTF
NA | TRBJ1-1 | NA | TRBV7-3 | TGTGCCAGCAGCTTCCGAGTGAACACTGAAGCTTTCTTT | CASSFRVNTEAFF
NA | TRBJ1-3 | NA | TRBV11-3 | TGTGCCAGCAGCCGGGATCTTGGAAACACCATATATTTT | CASSRDLGNTIYF
NA | TRBJ1-1 | TRBD1 | TRBV10-3 | TGTGCCATCAGCTTACAGGGGGCATACGAAGCTTTCTTT | CAISLQGAYEAFF
NA | TRBJ1-5 | NA | TRBV4-1 | TGCGCCAGCAGCCCCCACAGGGATTGGGAGCCCCAGCATTTT | CASSPHRDWEPQHF
NA | TRBJ2-2 | NA | TRBV28 | TGTGCCAGCAGCAAACCCACTCGGGGCACCGGGGAGCTGTTTTTT | CASSKPTRGTGELFF
NA | TRBJ2-1 | NA | TRBV21-1 | TGTGCCAGCATTCACGGCTTAGGTCACTTAGGCGGCGATGAGCAGTTCTTC | CASIHGLGHLGGDEQFF
NA | TRBJ1-6 | NA | TRBV7-3 | TGTGCCAGCAGCTTAGGGCGTTCACCCCTCCACTTT | CASSLGRSPLHF
NA | TRBJ1-5 | NA | TRBV11-2 | TGTGCCAGCAGCTTAGTAAGCGGGCAGGGCTATCAGCCCCAGCATTTT | CASSLVSGQGYQPQHF
once | TRBJ1-1 | NA | TRBV10-1 | TGCGCCAGCAGTGAAACTTCCGGGATGGCCAGGGCTTTCTTT | CASSETSGMARAFF
few | TRBJ1-1 | NA | TRBV2 | TGTGCCAGTACCTACACAGCTCCCGAAGCTTTCTTT | CASTYTAPEAFF
NA | TRBJ2-4 | NA | TRBV5-1 | TGCGCCAGCAGCCCTTTCAGGGGTTTCGGCAAAAACATTCAGTACTTC | CASSPFRGFGKNIQYF
NA | TRBJ1-1 | NA | TRBV7-9 | TGTGCCAGCAGCTTAGCAAGGGTCGGGGACACTGAAGCTTTCTTT | CASSLARVGDTEAFF
NA | TRBJ1-3 | NA | TRBV30 | TGTGCCTGGTTCCTCTACGGGACACATAACTCTGGAAACACCATATATTTT | CAWFLYGTHNSGNTIYF
NA | TRBJ2-3 | TRBD2 | TRBV3-1/TRBV3-2 | TGTGCCAGCAGCCAAGGAGCGGGAAAGAGCACAGATACGCAGTATTTT | CASSQGAGKSTDTQYF
NA | TRBJ1-4 | TRBD1 | TRBV11-2 | TGTGCCAGCAGCCTGACAGGGGAAGCAAAACTGTTTTTT | CASSLTGEAKLFF
NA | TRBJ1-2 | NA | TRBV6-2/TRBV6-3 | TGTGCCAGCAGTAGATTCGCATCGGACAGAGACCTGTATGGCTACACCTTC | CASSRFASDRDLYGYTF
NA | TRBJ2-7 | TRBD1 | TRBV27 | TGTGCCAGCAGTTCCTGGGGACAGGGTGAGCAGTACTTC | CASSSWGQGEQYF
NA | TRBJ1-3 | NA | TRBV4-2 | TGTGCCAGCAGCCAAGTCTCCGCGAGCTCTGGAAACACCATATATTTT | CASSQVSASSGNTIYF
NA | TRBJ2-2 | TRBD2 | TRBV24-1 | TGTGCCACCAGTCGAGCGGGAGGGGAGACCGGGGAGCTGTTTTTT | CATSRAGGETGELFF
NA | TRBJ2-5 | NA | TRBV5-1 | TGCGCCAGCAGCGCTTCTCCGATAGGGGGTCTAGAGACCCAGTACTTC | CASSASPIGGLETQYF
NA | TRBJ2-7 | NA | TRBV4-1 | TGCGCCAGCAGCCAATTGGGAGCCTACGAGCAGTACTTC | CASSQLGAYEQYF
NA | TRBJ2-7 | TRBD1 | TRBV15 | TGTGCCACCAGCAGACCTGACAGGGTGGAGTACTTC | CATSRPDRVEYF
NA | TRBJ2-7 | TRBD1 | TRBV14 | TGTGCCAGCAGCCCATCAGGGGGCTTTGACGAGCAGTACTTC | CASSPSGGFDEQYF
NA | TRBJ2-1 | TRBD2 | TRBV6-4 | TGTGCCAGCAGCTTCGGCCTAGCGGAGAACAATGAGCAGTTCTTC | CASSFGLAENNEQFF
NA | TRBJ1-1 | NA | TRBV29-1 | TGCAGCGTTGAAGATCGGGGGGTAAAAGGCACTGAAGCTTTCTTT | CSVEDRGVKGTEAFF
NA | TRBJ2-5 | NA | TRBV5-6 | TGTGCCAGCAGCCATCCTGGTAGAGGGCTGCGGGAGACCCAGTACTTC | CASSHPGRGLRETQYF